This TCR beta chain appears in the sequencing data of a study of blood T cell repertoires in COVID-19. Study as a whole: Spain, Italy and the United States supplied samples that represented acute and convalescent COVID-19. Sample material is recorded as cDNA or gDNA derived from T cells, B-cell-depleted T cells, or PBMCs.

Study processing details: Scientists estimated how many nucleated cells there were by amplifying reference gene primers. Profiled with immunoSEQ multiplex PCR; TCRdb holds only in-frame clones, not every one. The V and J calls and clone size are taken from that table; D and trimming were inferred from the DNA. The data hold roughly 230,000 clones, with nearly 90% observed a single time. Material for sequencing was peripheral blood. This clonotype was obtained from a human donor in a cohort sampled during active COVID-19.

The CDR3 DNA is TGTGCCTGGAGTCCGATAGCGGGTTCAGCTGAGCAGTTCTTC. It specifies CAWSPIAGSAEQFF. V usage is TRBV30 and J usage is TRBJ2-1, with 7 bases matching TRBD2. The V gene's germline CDR1 is GTSNPN and CDR2 SVGIG (reference sequence). Unmatched junction bases numbered 10, after V lost 2 bases and J lost 9 bases. The CDR3 is 14 residues long.